In this sample, the clone carrying this T cell receptor beta chain turned up a few times. This record belongs to a study of T cells in Graves' hyperthyroidism and ophthalmopathy. Regions amplified from RNA transcripts were the TCR beta CDR3 regions. Primed by the HTBI set, a first-round RT-PCR was run on the TCR CDR3. Via MiXCR, TCRdb re-called the multiplex PCR reads, giving one row per CDR3 protein. The sample yields around 270,000 distinct CDR3 sequences, roughly a fifth seen once. The V segment lost 1 base and the J segment 4 bases; nucleotides outside the gene matches: 5. Germline CDR1 reads SGHRS; CDR2 reads YFSETQ. The CDR3 is 16 residues long.

The clonotype comes from a man aged 50-60 years with Graves' ophthalmopathy. The chain has TRBV5-1 and TRBJ2-5; 12 bases fit TRBD2. Sequences were obtained from blood. In DNA, the CDR3 is TGCGCCAGCAGCTTGTCTAGCGGGAGGGCCCTAGAGACCCAGTACTTC. This translates into CASSLSSGRALETQYF. The full variable domain, in which reference TRBV5-1 and TRBJ2-5 provide the parts outside the CDR3, is KAGVTQTPRYLIKTRGQQVTLSCSPISGHRSVSWYQQTPGQGLQFLFEYFSETQRNKGNFPGRFSGRQFSNSRSEMNVSTLELGDSALYLCASSLSSGRALETQYFGPGTRLLVL.